This T cell receptor beta chain was documented in a study of cytomegalovirus exposure and HLA in healthy donors. Study-wide results and caveats: Fewer N-insertions than the roughly 670-donor mean were reportedly shown by an Asian-associated ancestry cluster in a later analysis. There were some V segments, including TRBV6-2 and TRBV6-3, excluded as indistinguishable. V- and J-gene trimming in TCR beta was tied to a missense DCLRE1C variant by an analysis performed later. In an earlier analysis, about 90% or about 30%: the productive usage of most TCR beta V segments.

V lost 4 bases and J lost 0, with 9 bases in between. The CDR3 is made up of 13 amino acids. Germline loops: CDR1 SQVTM, CDR2 ANQGSEA. PCR primers comprised 60 Vbeta and 13 Jbeta primers. Generated by immunoSEQ multiplex PCR, the TCRdb table keeps only in-frame clones and is missing some. The sample carries 160,000 or so clones, about 80% recorded once. Points on this clone: What it recognizes is unknown.

This receptor was obtained from a man aged 25 to 40 in good health and CMV-seronegative. This sequence joins TRBV29-1 and TRBJ1-2, with unresolved D. The specimen was PBMCs. The CDR3 DNA follows: TGCAGCGTTGCGGGTGGTACTAACTATGGCTACACCTTC. Translated: CSVAGGTNYGYTF.